The present TCR beta chain was sequenced within a study of shared clonotypes between healthy human individuals. The germline V gene encodes CDR1 KGHSH and CDR2 LQKENI. CDR3 length: 16 residues. V gave up 3 bases and J gave up 7 bases, with 18 bases separating them. At a deep level, the assay was run. Researchers divided each subset's genomic DNA evenly across several immunoSEQ plates. The method was immunoSEQ multiplex PCR; TCRdb's version includes in-frame clones alone and lacks a portion of them. The sample has millions of clones, 90% to 95% seen once. In the case of this clone: Its specificity is not known.

Study outcomes and limitations: In the sorted subsets, rarefaction showed sequencing was incomplete despite large depth.

CD45RA+ naive and CD45RA-negative memory subsets were separated from CD4+ cells. The genes are TRBV18 and TRBJ1-4; weak D call: TRBD1 (6 bases). The sample comprised naive CD4+ T cells sorted from blood. Subset here: CD45RA+ positively selected. The TCR sequence derives from a man between 18 and 35 years old in good health. This CDR3 reads CASSPQLTGGIEKLFF. DNA for the CDR3: TGTGCCAGCTCACCCCAGCTGACGGGGGGCATTGAAAAACTGTTTTTT.